The 30 T cell receptor beta chains in this list originate from one sample, sequenced in a study of blood T cell repertoires in COVID-19. Generated by immunoSEQ multiplex PCR, the TCRdb table keeps only in-frame clones and is missing some. The top ten clones hold approximately 2.8% of a sample with roughly 86,000 clones, 70% to 85% of them seen once. Sequencing was performed on peripheral blood. Receptors originate from a woman of 80 years or more with COVID-19, enrolled during active disease.

The chain uses TRBV12-3 or TRBV12-4 and TRBJ2-5; D is unclear. The V and J ends lost 3 bases and 8 bases respectively, with 7 bases between them. The CDR3 runs to 11 residues. The CDR3 bases are TGTGCCAGCAGTTTCTCTCTAACCCAGTACTTC. Its translation is CASSFSLTQYF.

CDR3 in amino acids: CATRDWNTDTQYF. The CDR3 DNA reads TGTGCCACTAGGGACTGGAACACAGATACGCAGTATTTT. The chain links TRBV6-5 to TRBJ2-3, with a weak D call TRBD2 (6 bases). Germline-derived CDR1 and CDR2 are MNHEY and SVGAGI. V shed 10 bases and J shed 2 bases, with 13 bases lying between them. The CDR3 is 13 amino acids.

This chain uses TRBV15 with TRBJ1-5, with 12 bases identical to TRBD1. The V segment lost 2 bases and the J segment 4 bases; nucleotides outside the gene matches: 12. The CDR3 spans 19 residues. The germline CDR1 and CDR2 sequences are LNHNV and YYDKDF (reference sequence). The CDR3, as DNA: TGTGCCACCAGCAGATCACCGGGACAGGGGGCTGTGGGAAATCAGCCCCAGCATTTT. Encoded protein: CATSRSPGQGAVGNQPQHF.

In this sample, this clone turned up a few times. The chain carries TRBV18 and TRBJ2-1; TRBD1 is a possible D gene (5 bases). This CDR3 comprises 15 residues. Per germline, CDR1 KGHSH and CDR2 LQKENI. V was trimmed by 3 bases and J by 6 bases, leaving 15 bases between them. CDR3 coding DNA: TGTGCCAGCTCACCCCCCGGACATCTGATCAATGAGCAGTTCTTC. Protein product: CASSPPGHLINEQFF.

The sample holds one count of this clone. Written as DNA, the CDR3 is TGTGCCAGCAGCTTAAATGGACAGGGTCCCGAGCAGTACTTC. This gives the protein CASSLNGQGPEQYF. The V gene is TRBV7-3, the J gene TRBJ2-7, with 8 bases lining up with TRBD1. This CDR3 spans 14 amino acids. CDR1 is SGHTA, CDR2 FQGTGA, per germline. Trimming at V came to 1 base and at J to 6 bases, leaving 5 bases not matched to a gene.

J is TRBJ2-6 and V is TRBV7-3, with a weak D call TRBD2 (5 bases). V was clipped by 5 bases and J by 2 bases, with 10 bases between them. The CDR3 is made up of 15 amino acids. Looked up from germline, CDR1 is SGHTA and CDR2 is FQGTGA. CDR3 residues: CASSGSGTGANVLTF. CDR3 nucleotide sequence: TGTGCCAGCAGCGGGAGTGGGACTGGGGCCAACGTCCTGACTTTC.

This clone came up once. This chain links TRBV28 with TRBJ1-5, with 12 nucleotides matching TRBD1. Germline V CDR1 and CDR2: MDHEN, SYDVKM. V lost 3 bases, J lost 0 bases, and 9 bases stayed unmatched. This CDR3 region has 19 residues. CDR3 sequence: CASSFIIGTGGSSNQPQHF. Here the CDR3 DNA reads TGTGCCAGCAGTTTCATAATCGGGACAGGGGGCTCTAGCAATCAGCCCCAGCATTTT. The variable domain in full, with the rest retrieved from reference TRBV28 and TRBJ1-5, is DVKVTQSSRYLVKRTGEKVFLECVQDMDHENMFWYRQDPGLGLRLIYFSYDVKMKEKGDIPEGYSVSREKKERFSLILESASTNQTSMYLCASSFIIGTGGSSNQPQHFGDGTRLSIL.

The chain combines TRBV18 with TRBJ1-5; 8 bases fit TRBD1. The CDR3 is 16 amino acids. The germline CDR1 and CDR2 sequences are KGHSH and LQKENI. Trimming at V came to 4 bases and at J to 3 bases, leaving 8 bases not matched to a gene. CDR3 sequence (DNA): TGTGCCAGCTCACACGAGGACAGGGCATACAATCAGCCCCAGCATTTT. Protein: CASSHEDRAYNQPQHF.

V gene TRBV5-6 combines with J gene TRBJ1-2; D uncertain. This CDR3 region has 10 residues. Germline V gene lookup returns CDR1 SGHDT and CDR2 YYEEEE. In DNA form, the CDR3 reads TGTGATAGTGGTAGCTATGGCTACACCTTC. Translation gives CDSGSYGYTF.

The chain is built from TRBV18 and TRBJ2-7; 13 positions match TRBD2. The ends lost 10 bases at V and 4 bases at J; junction bases unmatched: 10. Germline CDR1 is KGHSH and CDR2 is LQKENI. The CDR3 contains 15 residues. Here the CDR3 reads CATAATSGGAYEQYF. The CDR3 DNA reads TGTGCCACCGCCGCCACTAGCGGGGGGGCTTACGAGCAGTACTTC.

This clone has only a few counts. The rearrangement joins TRBV7-3 to TRBJ2-7; tentatively, D is TRBD1 (5 bases). The CDR3 covers 15 residues. V lost 4 bases and J 0 bases, leaving 13 bases between the germline ends. Germline-derived CDR1 and CDR2 are SGHTA and FQGTGA. The CDR3 here is CASSWVGANSYEQYF. DNA for the CDR3: TGTGCCAGCAGCTGGGTAGGGGCAAACTCCTACGAGCAGTACTTC.

The genes are TRBV28 and TRBJ1-4, with 7 bases lining up with TRBD1. CDR1 is MDHEN, CDR2 SYDVKM, per germline. The CDR3 sequence is 16 residues long. V dropped 2 bases and J dropped 0; count of bases not matched to a gene: 3. CDR3: CASSLRGTATNEKLFF. In nucleotides, the CDR3 is TGTGCCAGCAGTTTAAGGGGGACAGCAACTAATGAAAAACTGTTTTTT.

The chain links TRBV27 to TRBJ1-4, with D unclear. In germline, CDR1 is MNHEY, CDR2 SMNVEV (reference sequence). This CDR3 has 16 residues. Deletions cut 6 bases from V and 8 bases from J, with 22 bases between. CDR3 sequence reads: CASSRPSAGPGEKLFF. The CDR3 DNA follows: TGTGCCAGCAGCCGTCCGTCCGCAGGACCGGGGGAAAAACTGTTTTTT.

The chain joins TRBV24-1 to TRBJ2-1; 11 bases fit TRBD2. This CDR3 region has 16 residues. Germline trimming cut 5 bases from V and 5 bases from J; bases unmatched to any gene: 7. Germline values: CDR1 KGHDR, CDR2 SFDVKD. CDR3 DNA: TGTGCCACCAGTGGTGTAGCGGGAGGGGAGGACAATGAGCAGTTCTTC. It codes for CATSGVAGGEDNEQFF.

V and J are TRBV18 and TRBJ2-5; 10 positions match TRBD2. After removal of 4 bases from V and 4 bases from J, the junction contained 0 bases not matched to a gene. The CDR3 extends over 13 amino acids. Per the germline V gene, CDR1 is KGHSH and CDR2 is LQKENI. DNA for the CDR3: TGTGCCAGCTCACTAGCGGGGGGAGAGACCCAGTACTTC. Translation gives CASSLAGGETQYF.

The V and J genes are TRBV6-2 or TRBV6-3 and TRBJ2-5; D possibly corresponds to TRBD2 (5 bases). CDR1 and CDR2 from the germline V gene are MNHEY and SVGEGT. Deletions cut 5 bases from V and 5 bases from J, with 9 bases between. CDR3 length: 12 amino acids. CDR3: CASSLARETQYF. The CDR3 coding sequence is TGTGCCAGCAGTCTAGCCAGGGAGACCCAGTACTTC.

The chain joins TRBV6-5 to TRBJ2-1, with D perhaps TRBD1 (5 bases). Between the trimmed V and J ends, which lost 4 bases and 0 bases, there was a span of 13 bases. This CDR3 spans 16 amino acids. Germline assignment: CDR1 MNHEY and CDR2 SVGAGI. The CDR3 here is CASSFNRLSSYNEQFF. CDR3 DNA sequence: TGTGCCAGCAGTTTCAACAGGTTAAGCTCCTACAATGAGCAGTTCTTC.

The chain carries TRBV14 and TRBJ2-3; no firm D call. The V end was cut by 1 base, the J end by 3 bases, with 5 bases between. The length of the CDR3 is 13 residues. Germline V CDR1 and CDR2: SGHDN, FVKESK. CDR3 coding DNA: TGTGCCAGCAGCCAAGTCCCGACAGATACGCAGTATTTT. It is translated as CASSQVPTDTQYF.

This clone has a single count. This rearrangement joins TRBV19 to TRBJ1-4; TRBD1 aligns across 9 bases. CDR1 LNHDA and CDR2 SQIVND come from the germline V gene (reference sequence). V dropped 9 bases and J dropped 8; count of bases not matched to a gene: 7. The CDR3 runs to 13 residues. CDR3 in amino acids: CASKDRGSEKLFF. The CDR3 DNA reads TGTGCCAGCAAGGACAGGGGTTCCGAAAAACTGTTTTTT.

The CDR3 here is CASSQDILASTDTQYF. The CDR3 DNA reads TGTGCCAGCAGCCAAGATATACTAGCTAGCACAGATACGCAGTATTTT. V and J are TRBV3-1 (or the pseudogene TRBV3-2) and TRBJ2-3; perhaps TRBD2 as D (6 bases). The germline V gene encodes CDR1 LGHDT and CDR2 YNNKEL (reference sequence). The length of the CDR3 is 16 residues. V lost 0 bases to trimming and J lost 0 bases, with 10 bases between them.

In nucleotides, the CDR3 is TGTGCCAGTAGTATAGTGGGAGCGGGGACAGGAAAATACGAGCAGTACTTC. Protein sequence: CASSIVGAGTGKYEQYF. The genes are TRBV19 and TRBJ2-7, with D possibly matching TRBD1 (8 bases). The CDR3 has 17 amino acids. CDR1 LNHDA and CDR2 SQIVND come from the germline V gene (reference sequence). Trimming removed 1 base from V and 4 bases from J, with 20 bases in between.

DNA of the CDR3: TGTGCCAGCAGTCGACAGGCTTGGGCCGGGGAGCTGTTTTTT. This gives the protein CASSRQAWAGELFF. V usage is TRBV28 and J usage is TRBJ2-2, with D possibly matching TRBD1 (6 bases). Trimming cost V 5 bases and J 6 bases, with 13 bases left between them. CDR1 and CDR2 (germline): MDHEN, SYDVKM. The CDR3 runs to 14 residues.

The chain uses TRBV18 and TRBJ2-2; TRBD1 aligns across 11 bases. The length of the CDR3 is 16 residues. V was pared by 2 bases and J by 4 bases, with 3 bases of the junction left unmatched. CDR1 and CDR2 from the germline V gene are KGHSH and LQKENI. CDR3 nucleotides: TGTGCCAGCTCACCAAGGGGACAGGGGGTCACCGGGGAGCTGTTTTTT. Translating gives CASSPRGQGVTGELFF.

The V call is TRBV5-6, the J call TRBJ2-7, with D unclear. Trimming removed 2 bases from V and 4 bases from J, with 10 bases in between. This CDR3 is 13 amino acids long. Germline CDR1 SGHDT, CDR2 YYEEEE. CDR3 region: CASSFRPNYEQYF. The CDR3 coding sequence is TGTGCCAGCAGCTTCAGGCCAAATTACGAGCAGTACTTC.

The chain couples TRBV12-5 to TRBJ1-6, with unresolved D. From germline, CDR1 is LGHNT and CDR2 FRNRAP. The ends were cut back, 1 base at V and 7 bases at J, with 11 bases in the middle. CDR3 length: 15 residues. CDR3: CASGLDSRGNSPLHF. The CDR3 nucleotides are TGTGCTAGTGGTTTGGACAGTAGAGGGAATTCACCCCTCCACTTT.

The CDR3 region has the DNA TGTGCCAGCAGGAAAGCGGGGGGGGTCCACAATGAGCAGTTCTTC. Translation: CASRKAGGVHNEQFF. V is TRBV6-5 and J is TRBJ2-1; 10 bases fit TRBD2. CDR3 length equals 15 residues. J lost 5 bases, V lost 6 bases, and 7 bases had no gene match. The V gene's germline CDR1 is MNHEY and CDR2 SVGAGI.

This clone was observed a handful of times. The CDR3 region has the DNA TGTGCCAGCACTTCCCGGGGAGCAATTCAGCCCCAGCATTTT. Translating gives CASTSRGAIQPQHF. The chain carries TRBV6-5 and TRBJ1-5; D is uncertain. The germline V gene has CDR1 MNHEY and CDR2 SVGAGI. V lost 7 bases and J lost 6, with 16 bases in between. The CDR3 extends over 14 amino acids.

This clone was detected only once. The V gene is TRBV10-3, the J gene TRBJ1-2; D perhaps matches TRBD1 (6 bases). The CDR3 has 14 amino acids. Germline V CDR1 and CDR2: ENHRY, SYGVKD. V lost 0 bases, J lost 4 bases, and 9 bases lay in between. The DNA for the CDR3 is TGTGCCATCAGTGAGTCAGGACAGAGCTATGGCTACACCTTC. It specifies CAISESGQSYGYTF.

The chain joins TRBV18 to TRBJ1-1; D call uncertain. Germline V lookup: CDR1 KGHSH, CDR2 LQKENI. CDR3 size: 14 residues. Trimming stripped 3 bases from V and 1 base from J, with 9 bases between. In DNA, the CDR3 is TGTGCCAGCTCACCCACAGTGGGGAACACTGAAGCTTTCTTT. Its translation: CASSPTVGNTEAFF. Full variable domain (remainder filled in from reference TRBV18 and TRBJ1-1): NAGVMQNPRHLVRRRGQEARLRCSPMKGHSHVYWYRQLPEEGLKFMVYLQKENIIDESGMPKERFSAEFPKEGPSILRIQQVVRGDSAAYFCASSPTVGNTEAFFGQGTRLTVV.

This clone was seen only a few times. This chain joins TRBV27 and TRBJ2-1, with 11 bases aligning to TRBD2. The CDR3 is 19 residues long. CDR1 and CDR2 (germline): MNHEY, SMNVEV (reference sequence). Trimming cost V 8 bases and J 4 bases; bases outside gene matches: 19. CDR3 coding DNA: TGTGCCAGCCGAATCAGAGGGACTAGCGGAATTGACTTATACAATGAGCAGTTCTTC. Translated, it gives CASRIRGTSGIDLYNEQFF.